The source of this T cell receptor beta chain is a study of cytomegalovirus exposure and HLA in healthy donors. Turning to the study itself: The roughly 130 validation repertoires used the same platform as the roughly 670 first-cohort repertoires (as reported by a later analysis).

Looked up from germline, CDR1 is MNHEY and CDR2 is SVGAGI. V lost 4 bases, J lost 11 bases, and 12 bases lay in between. The CDR3 covers 12 residues. The method was immunoSEQ multiplex PCR; TCRdb's version includes in-frame clones alone and lacks a portion of them. Here the sample spans under 140,000 clones, approximately 87% being singletons. Study-level results: Most TCR sequences showed up rarely, but some public TCRs showed up in many donors.

About this clone itself: The target antigen is unknown.

J is TRBJ2-4 and V is TRBV6-5; perhaps TRBD2 as D (6 bases). The sequence came from a woman aged 25-40 years in good health and CMV-seropositive. The sample taken for sequencing was PBMCs. The CDR3 nucleotides are TGTGCCAGCAGTTTCGACGGGGGTTTTCAGTACTTC. This sequence encodes CASSFDGGFQYF.